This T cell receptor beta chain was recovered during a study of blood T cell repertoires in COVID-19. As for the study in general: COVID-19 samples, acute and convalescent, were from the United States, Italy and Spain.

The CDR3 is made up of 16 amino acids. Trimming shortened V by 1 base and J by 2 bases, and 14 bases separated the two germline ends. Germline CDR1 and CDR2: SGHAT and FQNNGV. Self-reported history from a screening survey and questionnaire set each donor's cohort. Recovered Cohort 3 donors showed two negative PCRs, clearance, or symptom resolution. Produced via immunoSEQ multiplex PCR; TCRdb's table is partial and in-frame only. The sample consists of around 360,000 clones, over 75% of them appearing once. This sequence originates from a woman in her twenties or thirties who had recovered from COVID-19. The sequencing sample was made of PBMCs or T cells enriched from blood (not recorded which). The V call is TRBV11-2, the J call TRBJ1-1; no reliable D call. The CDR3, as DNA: TGTGCCAGCAGCTTAGGACAAGCCTATGGAAACACTGAAGCTTTCTTT. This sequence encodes CASSLGQAYGNTEAFF.